Only a few counts were recorded for the clone carrying this TCR beta chain. This sample is part of a study of metastatic and nonmetastatic thyroid tumors. Study context: Comparative analysis of repertoires was undertaken across blood and tumor or nodule tissue obtained from malignant and benign thyroid patients.

From the PCR reads, TCRdb re-called clones with MiXCR. Among 12,000 or so clones listed, 33% were seen once. No treatment had been given to any patient before thyroid surgery. V was cut by 0 bases and J by 3 bases, with 12 bases left in between. This CDR3 is built from 15 residues. The V gene's germline CDR1 is MNHEY and CDR2 SMNVEV (reference sequence). The sequenced material came from tumor tissue. The rearrangement uses TRBV27 and TRBJ2-7; D unclear. This TCR came from a male donor with papillary thyroid cancer or a benign thyroid nodule (not recorded which). Some clones in this sample may be carry-over from other donors' samples. The CDR3 DNA reads as TGTGCCAGCAGTTTATCTTCAGGCGGTTTCTACGAGCAGTACTTC. Translated: CASSLSSGGFYEQYF.